Here is one T cell receptor beta chain with its context. What it binds is not known. Patients were ineligible given autoimmune disease history or systemic immunosuppression. Trimming cost V 0 bases and J 1 base, with 7 bases left between them. CDR3 length equals 14 residues. CDR1 is SGHDT and CDR2 is YYEEEE in the germline V gene. TCRdb keeps only in-frame clones here, not all; method: immunoSEQ multiplex PCR. The data contain 100,000 to 140,000 clones, around 93% of them singletons. These data come from a study of OX40 agonist ivuxolimab in advanced cancers. Study-wide findings and caveats: Some patients without response likewise showed low normalized clonal expansion.

Sequences were derived from CD4+ or CD8+ T cells sorted from blood, sampled in a trial of the OX40 agonist ivuxolimab. The chain has TRBV5-6 and TRBJ1-2; D unresolved. The sequence came from an adult with an advanced solid tumor such as melanoma, head and neck, liver or kidney cancer. CDR3 loop: CASSLVTDNYGYTF. CDR3 nucleotides: TGTGCCAGCAGCTTGGTTACGGATAACTATGGCTACACCTTC. Looking up the rest from reference TRBV5-6 and TRBJ1-2 gives the full variable domain: DAGVTQSPTHLIKTRGQQVTLRCSPKSGHDTVSWYQQALGQGPQFIFQYYEEEERQRGNFPDRFSGHQFPNYSSELNVNALLLGDSALYLCASSLVTDNYGYTFGSGTRLTVV.